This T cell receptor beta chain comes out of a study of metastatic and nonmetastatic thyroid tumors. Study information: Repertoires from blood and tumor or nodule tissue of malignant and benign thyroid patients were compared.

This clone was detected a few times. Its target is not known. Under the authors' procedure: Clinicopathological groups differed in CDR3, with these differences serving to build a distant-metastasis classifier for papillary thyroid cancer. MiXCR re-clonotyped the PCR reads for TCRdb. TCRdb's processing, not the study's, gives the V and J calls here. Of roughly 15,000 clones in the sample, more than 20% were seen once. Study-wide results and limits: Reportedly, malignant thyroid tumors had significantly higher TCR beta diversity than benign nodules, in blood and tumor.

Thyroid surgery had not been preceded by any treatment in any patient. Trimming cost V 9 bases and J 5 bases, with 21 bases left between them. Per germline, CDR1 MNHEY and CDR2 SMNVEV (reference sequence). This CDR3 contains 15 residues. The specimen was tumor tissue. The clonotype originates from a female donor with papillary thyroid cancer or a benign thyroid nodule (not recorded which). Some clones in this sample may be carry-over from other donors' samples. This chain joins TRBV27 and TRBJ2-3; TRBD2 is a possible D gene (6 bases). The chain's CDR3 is CARSLTGVGEDTQYF. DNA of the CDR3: TGTGCCAGAAGTCTAACGGGAGTAGGGGAAGATACGCAGTATTTT.